The 31 T cell receptor beta chains reported below all come from one sample, sequenced in a study of PD-1 blockade in mismatch repair-deficient tumors. Assay: immunoSEQ multiplex PCR; the TCRdb copy retains only in-frame clones and omits some. The table includes 40,000 to 60,000 clones, 77% detected once. Sequencing was performed on PBMCs, taken before pembrolizumab treatment. The receptors originated from an adult with mismatch repair-deficient cancer.

The chain uses TRBV7-6 and TRBJ2-1, with no clear D. Trimming cost V 5 bases and J 8 bases, with 10 bases left between them. Germline CDR1 reads SGHVS; CDR2 reads FNYEAQ. The CDR3 covers 12 residues. The CDR3 is CASSPYGDEQFF. The CDR3 DNA reads as TGTGCCAGCAGCCCTTATGGGGATGAGCAGTTCTTC.

The chain combines TRBV29-1 with TRBJ2-5; D might be TRBD2 (5 bases). V lost 0 bases and J lost 4, with 12 bases in between. This CDR3 has 14 residues. The germline V gene encodes CDR1 SQVTM and CDR2 ANQGSEA. The CDR3 region is CSVEDRGRGETQYF. Written as DNA, the CDR3 is TGCAGCGTTGAAGACAGAGGGAGAGGAGAGACCCAGTACTTC.

This clone has a single count. CDR3 sequence reads: CASSLLRVPSTEAFF. Written as DNA, the CDR3 is TGTGCCAGCAGCTTGCTAAGGGTGCCCAGCACTGAAGCTTTCTTT. The gene calls are TRBV5-6 and TRBJ1-1; D uncertain. This CDR3 is built from 15 residues. Trimming shortened V by 1 base and J by 4 bases, and 14 bases separated the two germline ends. CDR1 and CDR2 from the germline V gene are SGHDT and YYEEEE.

DNA for the CDR3: TGTGCCAGCAGCTCACGACTAGGGGAGCAGTACTTC. Its protein product is CASSSRLGEQYF. This chain links TRBV5-6 with TRBJ2-7; D may be TRBD2 (6 bases). The CDR3 is made up of 12 amino acids. CDR1 is SGHDT and CDR2 is YYEEEE in the germline V gene. Trimming pared 3 bases from V and 7 bases from J, leaving 11 bases between.

V gene TRBV7-3 combines with J gene TRBJ2-1, with 10 bases that match TRBD2. The CDR3 spans 15 residues. V shed 4 bases, J shed 4 bases, and the junction held 4 bases outside the gene matches. CDR1 is SGHTA, CDR2 FQGTGA, per germline. CDR3 in amino acids: CASSWEAGGYNEQFF. The CDR3 nucleotides read TGTGCCAGCAGCTGGGAAGCGGGAGGGTACAATGAGCAGTTCTTC.

The chain links TRBV29-1 to TRBJ1-4; 9 nucleotides match TRBD1. This CDR3 contains 13 residues. V gave up 5 bases and J gave up 8 bases; unmatched junction bases: 6. The germline V gene encodes CDR1 SQVTM and CDR2 ANQGSEA. The DNA for the CDR3 is TGCAGCGTTAAACAGGGGGCAGGGGAAAAACTGTTTTTT. Translated: CSVKQGAGEKLFF.

This chain connects TRBV7-3 to TRBJ2-7, with 8 positions matching TRBD2. The CDR3 is 15 residues long. V lost 5 bases, J lost 5 bases, and 11 bases stayed unmatched. Germline CDR1 SGHTA, CDR2 FQGTGA. The DNA for the CDR3 is TGTGCCAGCAGCCCGTCCGGGACTAGAGGCGACGAGCAGTACTTC. This translates into CASSPSGTRGDEQYF. The whole variable domain, remainder taken from reference TRBV7-3 and TRBJ2-7, is GAGVSQTPSNKVTEKGKYVELRCDPISGHTALYWYRQSLGQGPEFLIYFQGTGAADDSGLPNDRFFAVRPEGSVSTLKIQRTERGDSAVYLCASSPSGTRGDEQYFGPGTRLTVT.

The chain carries TRBV6-5 and TRBJ1-2; 11 nucleotides match TRBD1. The CDR3 spans 13 residues. V shed 7 bases, J shed 10 bases, and the junction held 8 bases outside the gene matches. CDR1 and CDR2 from the germline V gene are MNHEY and SVGAGI. DNA for the CDR3: TGTGCCAGCATGGGACCGGGACAGGGGGACTACACCTTC. It specifies CASMGPGQGDYTF.

This chain joins TRBV12-5 and TRBJ2-3; the match to TRBD2 covers 9 bases. Per germline, CDR1 LGHNT and CDR2 FRNRAP. After removal of 5 bases from V and 7 bases from J, the junction contained 7 bases not matched to a gene. CDR3 size: 14 residues. CDR3 DNA sequence: TGTGCTAGTGGTCCCCGGACTAGCGCTTATACGCAGTATTTT. Translation gives CASGPRTSAYTQYF.

The chain carries TRBV18 and TRBJ2-7, with TRBD2 identical over 9 bases. The length of the CDR3 is 15 residues. Germline lookup yields CDR1 KGHSH and CDR2 LQKENI. J gave up 6 bases and V 2 bases, and 8 bases lay outside the gene matches. CDR3 amino acids: CASSPGAGGALEQYF. The CDR3 nucleotides read TGTGCCAGCTCACCAGGTGCGGGGGGGGCTCTCGAGCAGTACTTC.

This chain links TRBV10-3 with TRBJ1-1; 7 bases align to TRBD1. The CDR3 spans 12 residues. Germline CDR1 is ENHRY and CDR2 is SYGVKD. V dropped 4 bases and J dropped 4; count of bases not matched to a gene: 0. Here the CDR3 reads CAISAGGTEAFF. DNA for the CDR3: TGTGCCATCAGTGCAGGGGGCACTGAAGCTTTCTTT.

This clone was recorded once. The chain employs TRBV19 and TRBJ2-7; 14 nucleotides match TRBD2. The length of the CDR3 is 15 residues. V gave up 6 bases and J gave up 3 bases; unmatched junction bases: 4. Germline V lookup: CDR1 LNHDA, CDR2 SQIVND (reference sequence). DNA for the CDR3: TGTGCCAGTAGATATGGGACTAGCGGGAGCTACGAGCAGTACTTC. As protein: CASRYGTSGSYEQYF.

V gene TRBV6-5 combines with J gene TRBJ1-5; D might be TRBD1 (6 bases). Germline V gene sequence: CDR1 MNHEY, CDR2 SVGAGI. The CDR3 is 15 residues long. Trimming left V 5 bases short and J 0 bases short, with 11 bases between. DNA for the CDR3: TGTGCCAGCAGTAGACGGACAGATAGCAATCAGCCCCAGCATTTT. This encodes CASSRRTDSNQPQHF.

This clone was found a few times. V is TRBV7-9 and J is TRBJ2-1; TRBD2 agrees at 13 bases. The CDR3 is 16 amino acids. V dropped 5 bases and J dropped 4; count of bases not matched to a gene: 5. Germline values: CDR1 SEHNR, CDR2 FQNEAQ (reference sequence). As DNA, the CDR3 is TGTGCCAGCAGCGCACCGGGACTAGCGGGATACAATGAGCAGTTCTTC. It yields the protein CASSAPGLAGYNEQFF.

This clone was observed a few times. J is TRBJ1-1 and V is TRBV9; D not certain. This CDR3 region has 16 residues. Between the trimmed V and J ends, which lost 3 bases and 0 bases, there was a span of 15 bases. From germline, CDR1 is SGDLS and CDR2 YYNGEE. CDR3 in amino acids: CASSDFSVSMNTEAFF. In DNA form, the CDR3 reads TGTGCCAGCAGCGACTTCTCTGTCAGCATGAACACTGAAGCTTTCTTT.

The J gene is TRBJ1-4, the V gene TRBV5-1, with 9 bases fitting TRBD1. Trimming took 4 bases from V and 5 from J; bases not matched to a gene: 9. The CDR3 is 16 residues long. The germline gives CDR1 SGHRS, CDR2 YFSETQ. The CDR3 is CASSPNRQGGNEKLFF. DNA for the CDR3: TGCGCCAGCAGCCCGAACAGACAGGGGGGGAATGAAAAACTGTTTTTT.

The chain is built from TRBV7-2 and TRBJ2-7; tentatively, D is TRBD2 (6 bases). Germline loops: CDR1 SGHTA, CDR2 FQGNSA. Trimming took off 5 bases at V and 3 bases at J, with 14 bases between the two ends. The CDR3 runs to 14 residues. The CDR3, as DNA: TGTGCCAGCAGCCGACTAGGAAGGGGCTACGAGCAGTACTTC. Translation: CASSRLGRGYEQYF.

The chain couples TRBV7-6 to TRBJ1-5, with D uncertain. The CDR3 spans 15 residues. The germline V gene has CDR1 SGHVS and CDR2 FNYEAQ. The V and J ends lost 1 base and 0 bases respectively, with 7 bases between them. The CDR3 loop is CASSLDSYSNQPQHF. The DNA for the CDR3 is TGTGCCAGCAGCTTAGACAGCTATAGCAATCAGCCCCAGCATTTT.

This clone was recorded a few times. This rearrangement joins TRBV6-4 to TRBJ2-3; a possible D gene is TRBD2 (5 bases). From germline, CDR1 is MRHNA and CDR2 SNTAGT. CDR3 length equals 16 residues. The V end was cut by 3 bases, the J end by 0 bases, with 13 bases between. CDR3 loop: CASSESGGSSTDTQYF. The CDR3 DNA sequence: TGTGCCAGCAGTGAGTCCGGCGGGTCAAGCACAGATACGCAGTATTTT.

The CDR3 is CASSATGVYNEQFF. Written as DNA, the CDR3 is TGTGCCAGCAGTGCCACAGGGGTCTACAATGAGCAGTTCTTC. The chain joins TRBV6-1 to TRBJ2-1, with TRBD1 matching over 7 bases. The V and J ends lost 4 bases and 3 bases, in that order; junction bases with no gene match: 3. In germline, CDR1 is MNHNS, CDR2 SASEGT. This CDR3 region has 14 residues.

The rearrangement links TRBV10-3 to TRBJ2-4, with D tentatively TRBD1 or TRBD2 (7 bases each). CDR1 and CDR2 from the germline V gene are ENHRY and SYGVKD. V gave up 7 bases and J gave up 9 bases, with 16 bases separating them. The CDR3 spans 13 residues. CDR3 protein: CAIMTDREGIQYF. CDR3 sequence (DNA): TGTGCCATCATGACCGACAGGGAGGGCATTCAGTACTTC.

V and J are TRBV29-1 and TRBJ2-7; 11 bases are a match to TRBD1. V was clipped by 3 bases and J by 2 bases; unmatched bases: 3. This CDR3 spans 14 amino acids. From germline, CDR1 is SQVTM and CDR2 ANQGSEA. The CDR3 sequence is CSVDWDRGTYEQYF. The DNA of the CDR3 is TGCAGCGTTGATTGGGACAGGGGGACCTACGAGCAGTACTTC.

There are a few counts of this clone. The V gene is TRBV7-2, the J gene TRBJ2-4, with D maybe TRBD1 (6 bases). The CDR3 totals 13 residues. V lost 5 bases, J lost 10 bases, and 15 bases lay in between. CDR1 is SGHTA and CDR2 is FQGNSA in the germline V gene. CDR3 protein: CASSGTQGIIQYF. The CDR3 coding sequence is TGTGCCAGCAGCGGTACACAGGGAATTATTCAGTACTTC.

The genes are TRBV5-4 and TRBJ1-2, with D unclear. V was pared by 2 bases and J by 0 bases, with 11 bases between. The length of the CDR3 is 15 residues. From germline, CDR1 is SGHNT and CDR2 YYREEE (reference sequence). CDR3 residues: CASSFEVEANYGYTF. The CDR3 coding sequence is TGTGCCAGCAGCTTCGAGGTGGAGGCTAACTATGGCTACACCTTC.

This chain connects TRBV6-5 to TRBJ2-1; the match to TRBD1 covers 7 bases. The V gene's germline CDR1 is MNHEY and CDR2 SVGAGI. The CDR3 length is 14 residues. Trimming cost V 6 bases and J 9 bases; bases outside gene matches: 11. CDR3 loop: CASSHKRGQGEQFF. The CDR3 region has the DNA TGTGCCAGCAGCCACAAAAGGGGGCAGGGTGAGCAGTTCTTC.

CDR3 bases: TGTGCCAGCAGCCCCGGACAGGGGGTGTTCTATGGCTACACCTTC. This sequence encodes CASSPGQGVFYGYTF. The rearrangement links TRBV28 to TRBJ1-2; 10 bases agree with TRBD1. Germline V gives CDR1 MDHEN, CDR2 SYDVKM. This CDR3 spans 15 amino acids. With 6 bases clipped from V and 4 bases from J, the junction kept 8 bases outside the gene matches.

The chain combines TRBV5-4 with TRBJ2-1, with D unresolved. V was shortened by 0 bases and J by 10 bases, with 8 bases between the two germline ends. Germline values: CDR1 SGHNT, CDR2 YYREEE (reference sequence). CDR3 size: 12 residues. The CDR3 region is CASSLGLFEQFF. DNA for the CDR3: TGTGCCAGCAGCTTGGGTCTCTTCGAGCAGTTCTTC.

This chain uses TRBV28 with TRBJ2-3; TRBD2 matches at 9 bases. Germline assignment: CDR1 MDHEN and CDR2 SYDVKM. The CDR3 spans 15 residues. J lost 4 bases, V lost 8 bases, and 10 bases had no gene match. The CDR3 nucleotides are TGTGCCAGCTTGGGGGGCGGGAGGGGAGCAGATACGCAGTATTTT. Its translation is CASLGGGRGADTQYF.

The chain joins TRBV6-6 to TRBJ1-3; D is uncertain. This CDR3 spans 16 amino acids. With 0 bases removed from V and 0 bases from J, the gap between germline ends came to 9 bases. CDR1 and CDR2 from the germline V gene are MNHNY and SVGAGI (reference sequence). In DNA form, the CDR3 reads TGTGCCAGCAGTTACTCCACCGCTAGCTCTGGAAACACCATATATTTT. Translation: CASSYSTASSGNTIYF.

V is TRBV4-1 and J is TRBJ2-1, with D hard to call. The CDR3 runs 13 residues. V was trimmed by 0 bases and J by 5 bases, leaving 5 bases between them. Germline CDR1 and CDR2: MGHRA and YSYEKL. CDR3 bases: TGCGCCAGCAGCCAAGATCCCCACAATGAGCAGTTCTTC. Encoded protein: CASSQDPHNEQFF.

In its sample, this clone was seen once. J is TRBJ1-1 and V is TRBV19; tentatively, D is TRBD1 (5 bases). Trimming removed 7 bases at V and 2 bases at J, with 17 bases between. Germline V gene lookup returns CDR1 LNHDA and CDR2 SQIVND (reference sequence). The length of the CDR3 is 15 residues. CDR3 nucleotide sequence: TGTGCCAGTAAGAGAGGGACTGCGGATAACACTGAAGCTTTCTTT. Protein product: CASKRGTADNTEAFF.